This T cell receptor (beta chain) was found in a study of identical twins. Germline V gene sequence: CDR1 SNHLY, CDR2 FYNNEI. V was shortened by 7 bases and J by 0 bases, with 7 bases between the two germline ends. The CDR3 sequence is 12 residues long. In TCRdb, the 5' RACE reads were re-called with MiXCR into one record per CDR3 protein. The sample has hundreds of thousands of distinct CDR3 sequences; 8.6% are singletons. The same specimen was also included in a second study, on yellow fever vaccine responses in identical twins. From that report: After vaccination, twins' T cell response reportedly seemed partly convergent, partly personalized.

The V gene is TRBV2, the J gene TRBJ2-7; D gene uncertain. The sample taken for sequencing was PBMCs. The receptor was isolated from a woman between 18 and 29 years old in good health. The CDR3 DNA reads as TGTGCCAGCATGATTAGCTCCTACGAGCAGTACTTC. As protein: CASMISSYEQYF.